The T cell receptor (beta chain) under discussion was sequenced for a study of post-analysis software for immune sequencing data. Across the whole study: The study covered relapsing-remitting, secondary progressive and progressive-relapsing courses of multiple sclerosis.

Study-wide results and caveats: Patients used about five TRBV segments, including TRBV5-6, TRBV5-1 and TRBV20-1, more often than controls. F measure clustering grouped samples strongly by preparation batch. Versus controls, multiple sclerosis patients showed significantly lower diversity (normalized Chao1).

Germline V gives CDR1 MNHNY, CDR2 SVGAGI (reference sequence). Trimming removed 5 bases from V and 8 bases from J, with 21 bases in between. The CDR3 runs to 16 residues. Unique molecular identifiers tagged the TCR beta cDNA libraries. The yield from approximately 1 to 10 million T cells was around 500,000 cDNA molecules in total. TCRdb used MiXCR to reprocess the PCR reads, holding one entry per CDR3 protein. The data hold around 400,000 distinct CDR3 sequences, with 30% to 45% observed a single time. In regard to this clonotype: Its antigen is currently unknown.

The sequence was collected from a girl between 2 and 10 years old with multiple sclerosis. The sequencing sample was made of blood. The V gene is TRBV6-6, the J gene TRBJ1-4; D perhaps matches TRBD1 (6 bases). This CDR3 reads CASSQRPPTGGEKLFF. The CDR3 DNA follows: TGTGCCAGCAGTCAGAGGCCCCCGACAGGTGGGGAAAAACTGTTTTTT.